The sequence of this T cell receptor (beta chain) was determined in a study of shared clonotypes between healthy human individuals. Naive CD8 cells were CD45RO-negative, positively selected for CCR7, excluding terminally differentiated effector memory CD45RA+ cells. In this sample, this clone turned up once. The CDR3 length is 15 residues. V was shortened by 2 bases and J by 4 bases, with 11 bases between the two germline ends. Germline V gives CDR1 MNHNY, CDR2 SVGAGI (reference sequence). TCRdb's table, derived via immunoSEQ multiplex PCR, lists solely in-frame clones and lacks some. This sample has 600,000 or so clones, with 85% to 95% found just once.

This TCR came from a woman aged 25 to 39 in good health. The sequenced sample consisted of naive CD8+ T cells sorted from blood. The genes are TRBV6-6 and TRBJ2-2, with D uncertain. The CDR3 is CASSYLAVSTGELFF. Written as DNA, the CDR3 is TGTGCCAGCAGTTACCTGGCAGTATCCACCGGGGAGCTGTTTTTT.